This T cell receptor (beta chain) was documented in a study of OX40 agonist ivuxolimab in advanced cancers. The overall study: Patients' therapy was ivuxolimab, an antibody that acts as an agonist of OX40 (CD134). From 23 to 79 years was the age range, with a mean of around 60 years, and 65% to 90% were male.

Profiling relied on immunoSEQ multiplex PCR, and the TCRdb table lists in-frame clones only, not all of them. This sample carries fewer than 70,000 clones, more than 75% of them seen once, and the ten largest clones take over 2.5%. Germline CDR1 is SGHTA and CDR2 is FQGTGA. CDR3 length: 15 residues. V was trimmed by 2 bases and J by 1 base, leaving 11 bases between them. Study observations and caveats: In the 0.1 to 3.0 mg/kg range, CD4+ and CD8+ blood T cells had expanded clonally by week 6.

In the case of this clone: The target antigen is unknown.

The sequenced sample was CD4+ or CD8+ T cells sorted from blood, obtained in a trial of the OX40 agonist ivuxolimab. The chain uses TRBV7-3 and TRBJ2-5; a weak D match, TRBD1 (5 bases). This clonotype was obtained from an adult with an advanced solid tumor such as melanoma, head and neck, liver or kidney cancer. CDR3 coding DNA: TGTGCCAGCAGCTTAGCTGCAGGGCCCCAAGAGACCCAGTACTTC. Protein product: CASSLAAGPQETQYF.